This TCR beta chain was sequenced for a study of shared clonotypes between healthy human individuals. General study points: Exclusively blood specimens were collected; tissue repertoires likely differ.

Germline V gives CDR1 MDHEN, CDR2 SYDVKM. CDR3 size: 20 residues. The J segment lost 0 bases and the V segment lost 3 bases, leaving 12 bases of the junction unmatched. Turning to this clone: What it recognizes is unknown.

Assay used: immunoSEQ multiplex PCR; TCRdb lists only in-frame clones, some missing. The data contain approximately 110,000 clones, 67% of them singletons. The clonotype originates from a woman aged 25 to 39 in good health. The sample taken for sequencing was memory CD8+ T cells sorted from blood. Subset of the sample: CD45RO+ cells pooled with CCR7-negative TemRA cells. The chain couples TRBV28 to TRBJ2-3; TRBD2 matches 13 bases. In DNA form, the CDR3 reads TGTGCCAGCAGTTTGTGGACTAGCGGGAGAGTTGGTAGTAGCACAGATACGCAGTATTTT. Its translation is CASSLWTSGRVGSSTDTQYF.